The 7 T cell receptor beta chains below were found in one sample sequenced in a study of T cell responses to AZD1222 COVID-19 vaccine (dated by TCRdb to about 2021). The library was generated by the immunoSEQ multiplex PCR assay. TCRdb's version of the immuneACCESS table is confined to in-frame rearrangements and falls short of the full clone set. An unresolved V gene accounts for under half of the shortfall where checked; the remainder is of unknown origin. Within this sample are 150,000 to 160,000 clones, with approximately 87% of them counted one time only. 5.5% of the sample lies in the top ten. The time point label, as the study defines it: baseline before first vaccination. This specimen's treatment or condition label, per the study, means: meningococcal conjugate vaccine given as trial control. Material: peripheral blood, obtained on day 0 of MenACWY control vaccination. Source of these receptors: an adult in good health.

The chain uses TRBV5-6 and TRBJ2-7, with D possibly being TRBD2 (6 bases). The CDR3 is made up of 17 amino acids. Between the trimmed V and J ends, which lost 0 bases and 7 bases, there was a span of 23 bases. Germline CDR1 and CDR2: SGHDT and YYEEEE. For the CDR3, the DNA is TGTGCCAGCAGCTTGGCGAGGGAGAATCTAGGGACTGGGGAGCAGTACGTC. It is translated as CASSLARENLGTGEQYV.

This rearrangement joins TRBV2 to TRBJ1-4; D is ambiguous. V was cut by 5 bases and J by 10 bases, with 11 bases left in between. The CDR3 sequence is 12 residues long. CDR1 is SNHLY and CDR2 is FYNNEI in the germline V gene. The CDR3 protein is CASSPGRRKLFF. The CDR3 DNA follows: TGTGCCAGCAGTCCCGGGCGGAGAAAACTGTTTTTT.

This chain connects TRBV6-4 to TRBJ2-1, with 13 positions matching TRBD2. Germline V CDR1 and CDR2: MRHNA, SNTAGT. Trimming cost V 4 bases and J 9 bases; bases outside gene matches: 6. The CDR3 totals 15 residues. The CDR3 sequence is CASSALAGGQGEQFF. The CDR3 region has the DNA TGTGCCAGCAGTGCACTAGCGGGGGGGCAGGGTGAGCAGTTCTTC.

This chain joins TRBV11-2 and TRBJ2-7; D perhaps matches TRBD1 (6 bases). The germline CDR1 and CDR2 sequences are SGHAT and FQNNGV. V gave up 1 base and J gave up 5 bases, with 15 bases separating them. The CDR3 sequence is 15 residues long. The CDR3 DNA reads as TGTGCCAGCAGCTTAGTAGGCCAGGGGAACGACGAGCAGTACGTC. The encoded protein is CASSLVGQGNDEQYV.

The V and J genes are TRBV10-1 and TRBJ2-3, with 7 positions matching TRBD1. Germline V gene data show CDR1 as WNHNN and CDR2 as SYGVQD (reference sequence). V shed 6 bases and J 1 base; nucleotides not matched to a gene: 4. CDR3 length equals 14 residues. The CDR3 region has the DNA TGCGCCAGCAGCAGGACAGGCCGCACAGATACGCAGTATTTT. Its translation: CASSRTGRTDTQYF.

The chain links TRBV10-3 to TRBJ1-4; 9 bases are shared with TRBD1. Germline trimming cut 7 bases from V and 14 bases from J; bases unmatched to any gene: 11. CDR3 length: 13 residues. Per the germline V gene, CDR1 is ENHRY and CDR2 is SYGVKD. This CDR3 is CAITDGQGISLFF. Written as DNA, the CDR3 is TGTGCCATCACAGATGGACAGGGGATAAGCCTGTTTTTT.

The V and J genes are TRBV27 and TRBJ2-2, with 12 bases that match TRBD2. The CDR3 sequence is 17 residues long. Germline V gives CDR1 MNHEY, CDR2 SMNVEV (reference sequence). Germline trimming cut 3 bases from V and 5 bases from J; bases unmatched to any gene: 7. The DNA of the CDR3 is TGTGCCAGCAGTTTCTACGCTAGCGGGGGGGCGACCGGGGAGCTGTTTTTT. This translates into CASSFYASGGATGELFF.